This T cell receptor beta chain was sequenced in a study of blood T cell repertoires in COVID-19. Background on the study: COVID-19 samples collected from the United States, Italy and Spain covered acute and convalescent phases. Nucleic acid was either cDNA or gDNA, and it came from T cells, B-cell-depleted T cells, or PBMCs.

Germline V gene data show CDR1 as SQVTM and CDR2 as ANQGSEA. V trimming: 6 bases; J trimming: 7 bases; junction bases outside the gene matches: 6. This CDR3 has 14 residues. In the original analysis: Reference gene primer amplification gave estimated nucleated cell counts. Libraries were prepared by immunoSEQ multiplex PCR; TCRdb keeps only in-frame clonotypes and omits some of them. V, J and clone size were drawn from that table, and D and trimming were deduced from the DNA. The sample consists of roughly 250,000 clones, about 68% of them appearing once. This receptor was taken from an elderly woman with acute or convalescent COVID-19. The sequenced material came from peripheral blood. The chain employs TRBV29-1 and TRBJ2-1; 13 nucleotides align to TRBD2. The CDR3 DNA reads TGCAGCGTCGGACTAGCGGGGGCGGGTAATGAGCAGTTCTTC. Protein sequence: CSVGLAGAGNEQFF.